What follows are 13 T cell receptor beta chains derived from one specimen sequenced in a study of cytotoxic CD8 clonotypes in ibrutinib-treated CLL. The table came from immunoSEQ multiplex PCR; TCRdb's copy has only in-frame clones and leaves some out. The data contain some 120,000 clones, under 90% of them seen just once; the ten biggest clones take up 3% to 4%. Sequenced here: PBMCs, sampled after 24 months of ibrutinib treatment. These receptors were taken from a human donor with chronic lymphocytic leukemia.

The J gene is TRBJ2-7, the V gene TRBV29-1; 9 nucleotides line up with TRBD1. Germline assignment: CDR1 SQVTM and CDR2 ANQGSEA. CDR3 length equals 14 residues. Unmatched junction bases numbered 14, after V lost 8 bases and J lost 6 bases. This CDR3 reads CSFGQGPPWGEQYF. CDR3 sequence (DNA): TGCAGCTTTGGACAGGGGCCCCCTTGGGGCGAGCAGTACTTC.

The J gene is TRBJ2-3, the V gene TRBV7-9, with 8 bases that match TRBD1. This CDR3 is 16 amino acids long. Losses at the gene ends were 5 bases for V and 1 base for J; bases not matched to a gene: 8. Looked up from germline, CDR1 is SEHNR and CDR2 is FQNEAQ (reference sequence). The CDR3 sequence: CASSTTGTGRTDTQYF. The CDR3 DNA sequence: TGTGCCAGCAGCACCACGGGGACAGGCCGCACAGATACGCAGTATTTT.

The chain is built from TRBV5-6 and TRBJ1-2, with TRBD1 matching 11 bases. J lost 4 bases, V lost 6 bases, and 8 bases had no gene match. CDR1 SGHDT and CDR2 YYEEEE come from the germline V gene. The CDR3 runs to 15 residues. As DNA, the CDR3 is TGTGCCAGCACCCACACCGGGACAGGGGGCTATGGCTACACCTTC. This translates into CASTHTGTGGYGYTF.

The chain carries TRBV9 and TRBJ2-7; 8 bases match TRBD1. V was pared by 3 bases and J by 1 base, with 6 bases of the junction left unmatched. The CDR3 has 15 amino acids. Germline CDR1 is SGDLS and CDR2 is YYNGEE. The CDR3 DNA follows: TGTGCCAGCAGCGGCGGGACAGGAAATTCCTACGAGCAGTACTTC. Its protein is CASSGGTGNSYEQYF.

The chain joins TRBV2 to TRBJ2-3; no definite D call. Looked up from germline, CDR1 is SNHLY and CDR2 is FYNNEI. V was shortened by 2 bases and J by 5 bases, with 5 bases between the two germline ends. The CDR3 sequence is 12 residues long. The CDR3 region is CASSESRDTQYF. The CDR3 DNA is TGTGCCAGCAGTGAATCTAGAGATACGCAGTATTTT.

The CDR3 coding sequence is TGTGCCAGCAATGGGCTAGCGGGGACAGATACGCAGTATTTT. Translating gives CASNGLAGTDTQYF. V is TRBV27 and J is TRBJ2-3; 9 bases map to TRBD2. Unmatched junction bases numbered 5, after V lost 7 bases and J lost 3 bases. Germline V CDR1 and CDR2: MNHEY, SMNVEV (reference sequence). The CDR3 sequence is 14 residues long.

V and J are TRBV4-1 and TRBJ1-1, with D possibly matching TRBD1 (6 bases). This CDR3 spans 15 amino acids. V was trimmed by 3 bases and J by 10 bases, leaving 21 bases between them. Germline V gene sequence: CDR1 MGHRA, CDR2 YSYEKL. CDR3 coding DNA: TGCGCCAGCAGCCACGGGGGGGGGCCCCTCTGGTCAGCTTTCTTT. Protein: CASSHGGGPLWSAFF.

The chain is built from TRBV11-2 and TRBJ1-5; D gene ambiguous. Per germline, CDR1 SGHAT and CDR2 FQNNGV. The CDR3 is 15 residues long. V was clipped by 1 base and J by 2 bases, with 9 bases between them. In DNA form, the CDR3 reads TGTGCCAGCAGCTTAGGGTTTCAGGGCAATCAGCCCCAGCATTTT. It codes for CASSLGFQGNQPQHF.

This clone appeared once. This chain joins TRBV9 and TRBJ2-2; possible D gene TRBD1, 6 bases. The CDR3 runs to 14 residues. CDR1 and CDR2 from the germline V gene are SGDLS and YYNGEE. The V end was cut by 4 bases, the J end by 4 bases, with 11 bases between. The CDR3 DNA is TGTGCCAGCAGCACGAGGGACATCACCGGGGAGCTGTTTTTT. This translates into CASSTRDITGELFF.

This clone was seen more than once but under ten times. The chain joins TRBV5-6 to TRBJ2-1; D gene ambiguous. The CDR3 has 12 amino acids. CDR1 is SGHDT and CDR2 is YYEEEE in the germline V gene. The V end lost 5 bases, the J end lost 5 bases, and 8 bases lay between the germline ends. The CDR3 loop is CASSVSHNEQFF. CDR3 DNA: TGTGCCAGCAGTGTTAGTCACAATGAGCAGTTCTTC.

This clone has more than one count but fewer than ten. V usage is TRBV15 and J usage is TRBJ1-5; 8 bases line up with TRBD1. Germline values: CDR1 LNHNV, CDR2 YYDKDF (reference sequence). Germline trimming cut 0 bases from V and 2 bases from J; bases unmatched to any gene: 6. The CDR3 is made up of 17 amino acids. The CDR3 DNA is TGTGCCACCAGCAGAGATTTTCAGGGGGCGGGCAATCAGCCCCAGCATTTT. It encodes CATSRDFQGAGNQPQHF.

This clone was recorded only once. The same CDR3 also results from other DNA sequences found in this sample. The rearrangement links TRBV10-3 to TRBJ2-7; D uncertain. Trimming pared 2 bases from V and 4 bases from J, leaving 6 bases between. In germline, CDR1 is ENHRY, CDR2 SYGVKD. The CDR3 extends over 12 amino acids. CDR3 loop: CAISEESYEQYF. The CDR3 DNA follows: TGTGCCATCAGTGAGGAATCTTACGAGCAGTACTTC.

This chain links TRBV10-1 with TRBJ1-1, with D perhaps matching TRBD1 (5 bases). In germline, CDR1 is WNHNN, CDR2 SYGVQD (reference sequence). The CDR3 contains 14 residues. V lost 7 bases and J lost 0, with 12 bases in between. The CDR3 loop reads CASNAGGLNTEAFF. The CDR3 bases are TGCGCCAGCAACGCGGGGGGTCTGAACACTGAAGCTTTCTTT.